This TCR beta chain was found in a study of blood T cell repertoires in COVID-19. Background on the study: Both acute and convalescent COVID-19 samples were obtained from the United States, Italy and Spain.

Followed longitudinally, the Seattle patients had been enrolled during active infection. Original methodology: Quantification of nucleated cells was approximated via reference gene primer amplification. The data were produced by immunoSEQ multiplex PCR, yet TCRdb's version contains in-frame clones alone and is incomplete. That table is the source of V, J and clone size, and D and trimming were worked out from the DNA. The data hold fewer than 95,000 clones, with under 80% observed a single time. Trimming at V came to 3 bases and at J to 4 bases, leaving 3 bases not matched to a gene. Germline V CDR1 and CDR2: SGHNT, YYREEE (reference sequence). This CDR3 has 14 amino acids.

The sample consisted of peripheral blood. This rearrangement joins TRBV5-4 to TRBJ2-2, with TRBD1 matching 7 bases. This sequence was found in a man between 65 and 85 years old with COVID-19, enrolled during active disease. CDR3 in DNA: TGTGCCAGCAGCTCAACAGGGGTCACCGGGGAGCTGTTTTTT. Protein product: CASSSTGVTGELFF.